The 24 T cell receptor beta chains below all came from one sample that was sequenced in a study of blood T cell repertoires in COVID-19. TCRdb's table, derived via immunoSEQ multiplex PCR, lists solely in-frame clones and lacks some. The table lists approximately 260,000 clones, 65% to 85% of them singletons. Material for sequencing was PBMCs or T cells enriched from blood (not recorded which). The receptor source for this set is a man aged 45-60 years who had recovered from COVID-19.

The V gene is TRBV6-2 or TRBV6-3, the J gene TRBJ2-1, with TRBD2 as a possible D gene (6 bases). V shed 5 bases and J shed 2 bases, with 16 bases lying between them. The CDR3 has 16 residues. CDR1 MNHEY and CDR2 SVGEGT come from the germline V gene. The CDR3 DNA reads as TGTGCCAGCAGTGACCGCGGGACCCCAACCTACAATGAGCAGTTCTTC. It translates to CASSDRGTPTYNEQFF.

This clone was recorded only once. In DNA form, the CDR3 reads TGCGCCAGCAGCCAAGATGCCGCCCAGGGCAACTACGAGCAGTACTTC. Its translation: CASSQDAAQGNYEQYF. V usage is TRBV4-1 and J usage is TRBJ2-7, with a tentative D call TRBD1 (5 bases). Trimming took 0 bases from V and 3 from J, leaving 15 bases between them. The CDR3 spans 16 residues. Germline values: CDR1 MGHRA, CDR2 YSYEKL.

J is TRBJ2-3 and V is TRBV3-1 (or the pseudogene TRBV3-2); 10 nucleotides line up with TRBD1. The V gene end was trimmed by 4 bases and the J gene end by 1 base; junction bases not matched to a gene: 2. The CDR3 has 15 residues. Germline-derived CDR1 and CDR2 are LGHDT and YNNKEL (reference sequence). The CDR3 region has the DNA TGTGCCAGCAGCCGACAGGGGGCCGGCACAGATACGCAGTATTTT. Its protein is CASSRQGAGTDTQYF.

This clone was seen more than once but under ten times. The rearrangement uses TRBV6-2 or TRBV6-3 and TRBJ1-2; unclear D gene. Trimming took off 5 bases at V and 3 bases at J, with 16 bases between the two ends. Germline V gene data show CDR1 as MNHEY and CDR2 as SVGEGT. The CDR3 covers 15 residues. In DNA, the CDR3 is TGTGCCAGCAGTCCCCCTTGGGCGGGCGACTATGGCTACACCTTC. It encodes CASSPPWAGDYGYTF.

CDR3 in amino acids: CASSLDRGTDTQYF. The CDR3, as DNA: TGTGCCAGCAGCTTAGACAGGGGGACAGATACGCAGTATTTT. The chain has TRBV7-9 and TRBJ2-3; 8 bases align to TRBD1. J gave up 3 bases and V 1 base, and 0 bases lay outside the gene matches. Germline V gene data show CDR1 as SEHNR and CDR2 as FQNEAQ (reference sequence). The CDR3 length is 14 residues.

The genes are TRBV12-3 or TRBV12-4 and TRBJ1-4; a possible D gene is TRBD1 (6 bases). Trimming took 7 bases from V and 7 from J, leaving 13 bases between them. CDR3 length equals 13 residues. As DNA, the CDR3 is TGTGCCAGCAACCTCAGGGGTAGTGAAAAACTGTTTTTT. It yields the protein CASNLRGSEKLFF.

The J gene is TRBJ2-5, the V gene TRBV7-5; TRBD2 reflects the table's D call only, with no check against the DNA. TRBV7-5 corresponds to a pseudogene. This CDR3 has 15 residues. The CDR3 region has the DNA TGTGCCAGAAGCCCCCCCCGGGGGTACCAAGAGACCCAGTACTTC. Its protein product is CARSPPRGYQETQYF.

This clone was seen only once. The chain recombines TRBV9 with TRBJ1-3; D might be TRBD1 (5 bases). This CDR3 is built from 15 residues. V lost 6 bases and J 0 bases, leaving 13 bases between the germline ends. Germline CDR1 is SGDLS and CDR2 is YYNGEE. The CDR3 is CASTRDSSSGNTIYF. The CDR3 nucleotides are TGTGCCAGCACCCGGGACTCAAGCTCTGGAAACACCATATATTTT.

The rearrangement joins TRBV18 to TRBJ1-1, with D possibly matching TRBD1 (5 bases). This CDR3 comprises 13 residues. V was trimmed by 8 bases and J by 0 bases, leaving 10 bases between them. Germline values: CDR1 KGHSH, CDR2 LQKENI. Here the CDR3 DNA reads TGTGCCAGCACCACAGGAATGAACACTGAAGCTTTCTTT. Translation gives CASTTGMNTEAFF.

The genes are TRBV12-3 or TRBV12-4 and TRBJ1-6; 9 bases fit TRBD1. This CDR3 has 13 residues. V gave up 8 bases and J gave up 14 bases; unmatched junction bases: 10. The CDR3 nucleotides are TGTGCCAGCGGCCGGACAGGGGTTCGCACCCTCCACTTT. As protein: CASGRTGVRTLHF.

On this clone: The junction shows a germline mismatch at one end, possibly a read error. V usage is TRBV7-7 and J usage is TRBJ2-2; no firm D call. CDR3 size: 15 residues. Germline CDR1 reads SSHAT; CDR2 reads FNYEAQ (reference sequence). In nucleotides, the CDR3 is TGTGCTAGCAGCGTTGCGGTTGACAACACCGGGGAGCTGTTTTTT. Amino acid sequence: CASSVAVDNTGELFF.

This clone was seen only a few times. CDR3: CASSPRTGFNQPQHF. DNA of the CDR3: TGTGCCAGCTCACCTAGGACAGGGTTTAATCAGCCCCAGCATTTT. This chain joins TRBV18 and TRBJ1-5, with 8 nucleotides matching TRBD1. The CDR3 loop spans 15 amino acids. Germline CDR1 is KGHSH and CDR2 is LQKENI. J lost 4 bases, V lost 3 bases, and 5 bases had no gene match.

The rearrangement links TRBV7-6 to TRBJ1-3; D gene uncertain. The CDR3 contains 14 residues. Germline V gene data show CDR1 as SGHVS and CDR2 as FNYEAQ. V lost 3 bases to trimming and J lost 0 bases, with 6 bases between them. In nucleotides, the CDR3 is TGTGCCAGCAGCTTTGCGAGCTCTGGAAACACCATATATTTT. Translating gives CASSFASSGNTIYF.

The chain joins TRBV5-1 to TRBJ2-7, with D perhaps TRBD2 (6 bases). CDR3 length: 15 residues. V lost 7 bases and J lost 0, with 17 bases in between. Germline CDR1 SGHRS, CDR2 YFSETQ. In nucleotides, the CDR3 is TGCGCCAGCGTCGAGGGAGGTGGAACCTCCTACGAGCAGTACTTC. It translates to CASVEGGGTSYEQYF.

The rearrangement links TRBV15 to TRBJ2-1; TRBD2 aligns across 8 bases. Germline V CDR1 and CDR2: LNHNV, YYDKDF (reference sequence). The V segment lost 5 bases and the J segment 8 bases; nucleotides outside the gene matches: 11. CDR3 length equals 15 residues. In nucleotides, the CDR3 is TGTGCCACCAGCGCCGTGATAGCGGGAAGCTATGAGCAGTTCTTC. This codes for CATSAVIAGSYEQFF.

CDR3 in amino acids: CASSPQRVSYNEQFF. In DNA, the CDR3 is TGTGCCAGCAGCCCCCAGCGGGTTAGCTACAATGAGCAGTTCTTC. The chain has TRBV11-2 and TRBJ2-1; possibly TRBD2 for D (6 bases). The CDR3 spans 15 residues. Trimming shortened V by 5 bases and J by 3 bases, and 14 bases separated the two germline ends. CDR1 and CDR2 (germline): SGHAT, FQNNGV.

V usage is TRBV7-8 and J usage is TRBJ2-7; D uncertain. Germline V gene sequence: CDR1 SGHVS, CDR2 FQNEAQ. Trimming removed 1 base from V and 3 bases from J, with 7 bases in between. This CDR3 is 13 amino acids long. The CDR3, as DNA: TGTGCCAGCAGCTTAGAAACTTTCTACGAGCAGTACTTC. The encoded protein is CASSLETFYEQYF.

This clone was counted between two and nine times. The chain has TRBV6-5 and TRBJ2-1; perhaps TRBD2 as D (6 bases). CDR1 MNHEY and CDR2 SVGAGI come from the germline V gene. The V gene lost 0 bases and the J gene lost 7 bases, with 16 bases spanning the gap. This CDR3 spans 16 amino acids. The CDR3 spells CASSYSSSGVGNEQFF. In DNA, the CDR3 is TGTGCCAGCAGTTACTCTTCTTCGGGAGTGGGGAATGAGCAGTTCTTC.

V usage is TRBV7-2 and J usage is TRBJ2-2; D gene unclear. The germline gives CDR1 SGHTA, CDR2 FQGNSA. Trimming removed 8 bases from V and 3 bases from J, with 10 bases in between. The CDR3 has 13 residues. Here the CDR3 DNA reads TGTGCCAGCGGCGGAACCGACACCGGGGAGCTGTTTTTT. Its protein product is CASGGTDTGELFF.

CDR3 in amino acids: CASGLVGGAGEAFF. The CDR3 coding sequence is TGTGCTAGTGGTTTGGTTGGGGGGGCGGGCGAAGCTTTCTTT. The genes are TRBV12-5 and TRBJ1-1, with D possibly TRBD1 on 6 matching bases. Trimming removed 0 bases at V and 8 bases at J, with 13 bases between. The length of the CDR3 is 14 residues. Germline CDR1 is LGHNT and CDR2 is FRNRAP.

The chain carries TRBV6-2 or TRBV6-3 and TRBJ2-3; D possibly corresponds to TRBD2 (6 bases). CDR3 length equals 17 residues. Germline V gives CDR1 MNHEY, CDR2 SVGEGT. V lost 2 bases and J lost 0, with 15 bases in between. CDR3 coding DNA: TGTGCCAGCAGTTACGGACGGACTACCCGTAGCACAGATACGCAGTATTTT. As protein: CASSYGRTTRSTDTQYF.

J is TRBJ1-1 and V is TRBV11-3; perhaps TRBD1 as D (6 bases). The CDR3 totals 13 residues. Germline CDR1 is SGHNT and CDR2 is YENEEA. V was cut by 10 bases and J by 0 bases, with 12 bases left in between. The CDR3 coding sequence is TGTGCCACGCGGACAGAAGTGAACACTGAAGCTTTCTTT. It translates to CATRTEVNTEAFF.

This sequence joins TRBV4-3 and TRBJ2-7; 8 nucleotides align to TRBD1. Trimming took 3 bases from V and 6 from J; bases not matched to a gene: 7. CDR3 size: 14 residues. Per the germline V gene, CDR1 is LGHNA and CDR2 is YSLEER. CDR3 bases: TGCGCCAGCAGCCATTCGGACAGGGCTGGCGAGCAGTACTTC. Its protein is CASSHSDRAGEQYF.

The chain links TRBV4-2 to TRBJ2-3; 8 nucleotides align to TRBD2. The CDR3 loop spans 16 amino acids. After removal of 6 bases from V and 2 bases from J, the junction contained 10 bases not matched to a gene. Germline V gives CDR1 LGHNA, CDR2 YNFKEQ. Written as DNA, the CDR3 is TGTGCCAGCAGATGGACTAGCTGGATACACACAGATACGCAGTATTTT. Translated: CASRWTSWIHTDTQYF.